This T cell receptor beta chain was retrieved from a study of blood T cell repertoires in COVID-19. Method: immunoSEQ multiplex PCR; TCRdb's copy keeps in-frame clones and lacks some. The data hold over 25,000 clones, with less than 95% observed a single time. The V end lost 3 bases, the J end lost 2 bases, and 11 bases lay between the germline ends. This CDR3 is built from 14 residues. Material: peripheral blood. The clonotype comes from a man in his 70s with active or convalescent COVID-19. This sequence joins TRBV23-1 and TRBJ2-7; D uncertain. TRBV23-1 is given ORF status, its function remaining uncertain. Written as DNA, the CDR3 is TGCGCCAGCAGTCAGAGCGTTCCCACCTACGAGCAGTACTTC. This gives the protein CASSQSVPTYEQYF.